What follows are 26 T cell receptor beta chains derived from one specimen sequenced in a study of OX40 agonist ivuxolimab in advanced cancers. Clones were read by immunoSEQ multiplex PCR, and TCRdb kept only the in-frame ones, dropping some. The profile shows about 18,000 clones, 65% to 80% of them singletons. This specimen consisted of CD4+ or CD8+ T cells sorted from blood, obtained in a trial of the OX40 agonist ivuxolimab. Every receptor here comes from an adult with an advanced solid tumor such as melanoma, head and neck, liver or kidney cancer.

The chain has TRBV28 and TRBJ1-1; D remains unclear. The CDR3 consists of 12 residues. Germline values: CDR1 MDHEN, CDR2 SYDVKM. Between the trimmed V and J ends, which lost 10 bases and 0 bases, there was a span of 9 bases. CDR3: CAIQVLNTEAFF. The CDR3 DNA reads as TGTGCCATCCAGGTCCTGAACACTGAAGCTTTCTTT.

This clone appeared a single time. The chain recombines TRBV5-1 with TRBJ2-3, with a possible D match to TRBD2 (5 bases). The germline CDR1 and CDR2 sequences are SGHRS and YFSETQ. This CDR3 contains 15 residues. V was shortened by 0 bases and J by 3 bases, with 11 bases between the two germline ends. The CDR3 sequence: CASSLVTTGTDTQYF. The CDR3 DNA reads TGCGCCAGCAGCTTGGTCACGACGGGGACAGATACGCAGTATTTT. The full variable domain, completed using reference TRBV5-1 and TRBJ2-3, is KAGVTQTPRYLIKTRGQQVTLSCSPISGHRSVSWYQQTPGQGLQFLFEYFSETQRNKGNFPGRFSGRQFSNSRSEMNVSTLELGDSALYLCASSLVTTGTDTQYFGPGTRLTVL.

The V and J genes are TRBV4-1 and TRBJ1-2; TRBD1 is a possible D gene (5 bases). Looked up from germline, CDR1 is MGHRA and CDR2 is YSYEKL. The CDR3 has 16 amino acids. V lost 1 base, J lost 6 bases, and 18 bases lay in between. CDR3 coding DNA: TGCGCCAGCAGCCAAGGCTGGGGCGAAGGGGATAATGGCTACACCTTC. Protein sequence: CASSQGWGEGDNGYTF.

The CDR3 nucleotides are TGTGCCAGCAGCTTTTCGACAGGGTTGGTGGAGACCCAGTACTTC. Its translation: CASSFSTGLVETQYF. V usage is TRBV5-6 and J usage is TRBJ2-5, with 7 nucleotides matching TRBD1. The germline gives CDR1 SGHDT, CDR2 YYEEEE. Trimming took 2 bases from V and 5 from J; bases not matched to a gene: 9. CDR3 length: 15 amino acids. The full variable domain, with the rest looked up from reference TRBV5-6 and TRBJ2-5, is DAGVTQSPTHLIKTRGQQVTLRCSPKSGHDTVSWYQQALGQGPQFIFQYYEEEERQRGNFPDRFSGHQFPNYSSELNVNALLLGDSALYLCASSFSTGLVETQYFGPGTRLLVL.

The CDR3 DNA reads TGTGCCATCAGTGACCCCACGGAAGCAGGGCAATTCTCCTACGAGCAGTACTTC. Its translation: CAISDPTEAGQFSYEQYF. The chain links TRBV10-3 to TRBJ2-5; possible D gene TRBD1, 5 bases. The better agreement between TRBJ2-7 and the DNA end casts doubt on the J call. This CDR3 is 18 amino acids long. Germline V gene data show CDR1 as ENHRY and CDR2 as SYGVKD.

This clone is medium-sized in the sample. The V and J genes are TRBV7-9 and TRBJ2-5, with 7 bases lining up with TRBD2. This CDR3 contains 16 residues. Losses at the gene ends were 2 bases for V and 1 base for J; bases not matched to a gene: 7. CDR1 SEHNR and CDR2 FQNEAQ come from the germline V gene (reference sequence). The CDR3 reads CASSLLGSGPQETQYF. Here the CDR3 DNA reads TGTGCCAGCAGCTTATTGGGTAGCGGGCCCCAAGAGACCCAGTACTTC.

The chain's CDR3 is CASSLGVLNEQYF. CDR3 nucleotides: TGTGCCAGCAGCTTAGGGGTCCTCAACGAGCAGTACTTC. V and J are TRBV7-6 and TRBJ2-7; no definite D call. The CDR3 has 13 residues. The V gene's germline CDR1 is SGHVS and CDR2 FNYEAQ. V was cut by 1 base and J by 5 bases, with 9 bases left in between.

The chain combines TRBV6-5 with TRBJ2-2; 8 bases map to TRBD1. Trimming took 2 bases from V and 8 from J; bases not matched to a gene: 4. In germline, CDR1 is MNHEY, CDR2 SVGAGI. The CDR3 is 14 amino acids. The CDR3 nucleotides are TGTGCCAGCAGTTACGGCAGGGGGCTTGGGGAGCTGTTTTTT. It yields the protein CASSYGRGLGELFF.

V is TRBV27 and J is TRBJ2-3, with a tentative D call TRBD2 (6 bases). The V and J ends lost 3 bases and 6 bases respectively, with 13 bases between them. The CDR3 runs to 14 residues. Germline assignment: CDR1 MNHEY and CDR2 SMNVEV (reference sequence). The CDR3 region has the DNA TGTGCCAGCAGTTTCTCGGCCAGCGGGGATACGCAGTATTTT. This translates into CASSFSASGDTQYF.

The V and J genes are TRBV6-1 and TRBJ2-7; no clear D. V was cut by 1 base and J by 3 bases, with 7 bases left in between. CDR1 MNHNS and CDR2 SASEGT come from the germline V gene. The CDR3 extends over 13 amino acids. CDR3 protein: CASSEGLIYEQYF. CDR3 in DNA: TGTGCCAGCAGTGAAGGACTGATCTACGAGCAGTACTTC.

This clone was seen a single time. The V and J genes are TRBV7-2 and TRBJ2-7; the D gene is possibly TRBD1 (5 bases). The V and J ends lost 1 base and 5 bases respectively, with 12 bases between them. The V gene's germline CDR1 is SGHTA and CDR2 FQGNSA. The CDR3 runs 14 residues. CDR3 nucleotide sequence: TGTGCCAGCAGCTTAGAAGCAGGGATCAACGAGCAGTACTTC. This translates into CASSLEAGINEQYF.

The chain has TRBV28 and TRBJ2-1; TRBD2 matches at 15 bases. Germline CDR1 and CDR2: MDHEN and SYDVKM. This CDR3 has 17 residues. Trimming removed 6 bases from V and 1 base from J; junction bases left unmatched: 4. As DNA, the CDR3 is TGTGCCAGCAGATCGGGACTAGCGGGAGGATCCTACAATGAGCAGTTCTTC. The encoded protein is CASRSGLAGGSYNEQFF.

V is TRBV18 and J is TRBJ2-5, with 8 bases fitting TRBD1. V lost 2 bases, J lost 2 bases, and 7 bases stayed unmatched. Per germline, CDR1 KGHSH and CDR2 LQKENI. This CDR3 is built from 16 residues. CDR3 loop: CASSPTAGGPQETQYF. The CDR3 bases are TGTGCCAGCTCACCAACTGCAGGGGGCCCACAAGAGACCCAGTACTTC.

The chain is built from TRBV5-1 and TRBJ2-1; 12 nucleotides agree with TRBD2. Germline V gene sequence: CDR1 SGHRS, CDR2 YFSETQ. Trimming took 5 bases from V and 6 from J; bases not matched to a gene: 6. There are 15 residues in the CDR3. This CDR3 is CASSPTSGRLNEQFF. The CDR3 coding sequence is TGCGCCAGCAGTCCCACTAGCGGGAGGCTCAATGAGCAGTTCTTC. The whole variable domain, filled in from reference TRBV5-1 and TRBJ2-1, reads KAGVTQTPRYLIKTRGQQVTLSCSPISGHRSVSWYQQTPGQGLQFLFEYFSETQRNKGNFPGRFSGRQFSNSRSEMNVSTLELGDSALYLCASSPTSGRLNEQFFGPGTRLTVL.

The sample holds a few counts of this clone. The J gene is TRBJ1-5, the V gene TRBV2; D is possibly TRBD1 (5 bases). The germline CDR1 and CDR2 sequences are SNHLY and FYNNEI. The CDR3 is 17 amino acids. Trimming removed 4 bases at V and 0 bases at J, with 16 bases between. The CDR3 region has the DNA TGTGCCAGCAGTGGTACCGGGACGGATTATAGCAATCAGCCCCAGCATTTT. Encoded protein: CASSGTGTDYSNQPQHF.

This clone was found a few times. V and J are TRBV7-2 and TRBJ2-1, with 7 bases fitting TRBD1. The ends lost 3 bases at V and 3 bases at J; junction bases unmatched: 5. Per the germline V gene, CDR1 is SGHTA and CDR2 is FQGNSA. This CDR3 has 15 amino acids. The CDR3 nucleotides read TGTGCCAGCAGCTTCCGACAGGGTATCTACAATGAGCAGTTCTTC. This encodes CASSFRQGIYNEQFF.

This clone has a handful of counts. The chain uses TRBV5-8 and TRBJ1-5; a possible D gene is TRBD1 (5 bases). V shed 4 bases and J shed 7 bases, with 21 bases lying between them. The CDR3 covers 16 residues. In germline, CDR1 is SGHTS, CDR2 YDEGEE. The CDR3 sequence is CASSPSGGDIFQPQHF. CDR3 bases: TGTGCCAGCAGCCCGTCGGGGGGGGATATTTTCCAGCCCCAGCATTTT.

This clone is medium-sized. The chain links TRBV19 to TRBJ1-2; 9 bases are shared with TRBD1. From germline, CDR1 is LNHDA and CDR2 SQIVND (reference sequence). V shed 5 bases and J 6 bases; nucleotides not matched to a gene: 7. The CDR3 loop spans 14 amino acids. CDR3 nucleotide sequence: TGTGCCAGTAGTTTCCCGCGGGACAGGGATGGCTACACCTTC. Translating it yields CASSFPRDRDGYTF. Together with reference TRBV19 and TRBJ1-2, the CDR3 gives the full variable domain: DGGITQSPKYLFRKEGQNVTLSCEQNLNHDAMYWYRQDPGQGLRLIYYSQIVNDFQKGDIAEGYSVSREKKESFPLTVTSAQKNPTAFYLCASSFPRDRDGYTFGSGTRLTVV.

The chain is built from TRBV5-4 and TRBJ2-7; D not certain. Germline CDR1 is SGHNT and CDR2 is YYREEE (reference sequence). The germline V and J ends were trimmed by 0 bases and 0 bases, with 4 bases remaining between them. The CDR3 is 13 residues long. The CDR3 DNA reads as TGTGCCAGCAGCTTGGACAACTCCTACGAGCAGTACTTC. Encoded protein: CASSLDNSYEQYF.

The chain recombines TRBV19 with TRBJ1-5, with 10 positions matching TRBD1. Germline lookup yields CDR1 LNHDA and CDR2 SQIVND (reference sequence). This CDR3 region has 15 residues. J gave up 6 bases and V 6 bases, and 8 bases lay outside the gene matches. The CDR3 nucleotides read TGTGCCAGTAGCAACCGGGACAGGGGCCTTCAGCCCCAGCATTTT. It codes for CASSNRDRGLQPQHF.

This clone was seen a few times. This chain uses TRBV29-1 with TRBJ2-3, with 8 positions matching TRBD2. Germline V lookup: CDR1 SQVTM, CDR2 ANQGSEA. CDR3 length: 12 amino acids. V dropped 7 bases and J dropped 0; count of bases not matched to a gene: 0. CDR3 bases: TGCAGCGGACTAGCGAGCACAGATACGCAGTATTTT. This codes for CSGLASTDTQYF.

The CDR3 reads CASSQRGDSYEQYF. CDR3 sequence (DNA): TGCGCCAGCAGCCAACGGGGGGACTCCTACGAGCAGTACTTC. This chain uses TRBV4-1 with TRBJ2-7, with TRBD2 matching over 7 bases. This CDR3 is 14 amino acids long. The junction had 1 base not matched to a gene; V was cut back by 2 bases and J by 0 bases. Germline V gives CDR1 MGHRA, CDR2 YSYEKL.

The chain has TRBV19 and TRBJ2-1, with 9 bases lining up with TRBD1. Germline values: CDR1 LNHDA, CDR2 SQIVND (reference sequence). The J segment lost 5 bases and the V segment lost 6 bases, leaving 5 bases of the junction unmatched. The CDR3 length is 14 residues. The CDR3 nucleotides are TGTGCCAGTAGAGAGGGACAGGGCGACAATGAGCAGTTCTTC. As protein: CASREGQGDNEQFF.

The gene calls are TRBV25-1 and TRBJ1-1, with D perhaps matching TRBD1 (6 bases). V was pared by 11 bases and J by 2 bases, with 18 bases between. This CDR3 is built from 14 residues. The germline V gene has CDR1 MGHDK and CDR2 SYGVNS. CDR3 bases: TGTGCCTCCTGGGGGGCAGGGCTAAACACTGAAGCTTTCTTT. Its protein is CASWGAGLNTEAFF.

CDR3 amino acids: CASSFRPPTSGYEQYF. CDR3 nucleotide sequence: TGTGCCAGCAGTTTCCGACCACCGACTAGCGGCTACGAGCAGTACTTC. The chain couples TRBV27 to TRBJ2-7, with 9 bases that match TRBD2. V shed 3 bases, J shed 3 bases, and the junction held 9 bases outside the gene matches. This CDR3 region has 16 residues. In germline, CDR1 is MNHEY, CDR2 SMNVEV (reference sequence).

The V call is TRBV6-1, the J call TRBJ2-1; D not certain. V gave up 6 bases and J gave up 7 bases, with 10 bases separating them. The CDR3 sequence is 12 residues long. CDR1 and CDR2 (germline): MNHNS, SASEGT. The CDR3: CASSETTNEQFF. The CDR3 nucleotides are TGTGCCAGCAGCGAAACTACGAATGAGCAGTTCTTC.